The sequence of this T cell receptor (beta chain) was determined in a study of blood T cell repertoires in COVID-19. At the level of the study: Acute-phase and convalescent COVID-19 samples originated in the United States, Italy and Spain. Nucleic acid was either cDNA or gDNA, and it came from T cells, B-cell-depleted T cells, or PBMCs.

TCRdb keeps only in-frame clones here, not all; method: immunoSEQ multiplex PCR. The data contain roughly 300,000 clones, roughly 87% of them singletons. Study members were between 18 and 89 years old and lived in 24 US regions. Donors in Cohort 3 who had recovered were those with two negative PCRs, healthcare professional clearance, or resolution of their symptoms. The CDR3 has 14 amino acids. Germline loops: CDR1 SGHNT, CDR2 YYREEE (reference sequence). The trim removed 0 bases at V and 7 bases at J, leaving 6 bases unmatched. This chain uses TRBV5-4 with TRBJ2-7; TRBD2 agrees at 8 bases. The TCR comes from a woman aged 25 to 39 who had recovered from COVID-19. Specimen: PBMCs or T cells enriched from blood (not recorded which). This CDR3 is CASSLGSGANEQYF. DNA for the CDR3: TGTGCCAGCAGCTTGGGTAGCGGGGCAAATGAGCAGTACTTC.